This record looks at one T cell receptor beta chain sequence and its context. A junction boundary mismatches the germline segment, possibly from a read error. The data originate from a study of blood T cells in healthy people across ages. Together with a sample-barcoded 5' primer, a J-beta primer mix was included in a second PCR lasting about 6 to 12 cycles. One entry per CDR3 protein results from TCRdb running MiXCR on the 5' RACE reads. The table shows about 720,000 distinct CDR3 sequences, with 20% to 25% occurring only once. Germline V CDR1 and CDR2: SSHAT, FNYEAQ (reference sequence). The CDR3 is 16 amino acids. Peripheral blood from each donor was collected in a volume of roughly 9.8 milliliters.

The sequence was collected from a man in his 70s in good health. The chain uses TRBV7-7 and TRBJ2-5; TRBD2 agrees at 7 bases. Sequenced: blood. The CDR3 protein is CASSLEPSWGGETHYF. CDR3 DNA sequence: TGTGCCAGCAGCTTAGAGCCTAGCTGGGGGGGAGAGACCCACTACTTC.